A single sample gave rise to the 5 T cell receptor beta chains below, sequenced in a study of T-cell reconstitution after alpha-beta-depleted transplantation in children. Unique molecular identifiers were incorporated during preparation of the TCRbeta library. TCRdb redid the calling of the PCR reads with MiXCR, one entry per CDR3 protein. Of 330,000 or so distinct CDR3 sequences detected, about a tenth appear once; the ten largest clones hold 2.4%. Sequenced material: PBMCs from the stem cell graft donor, taken from the stem cell graft. The receptors derive from a human donor who donated a stem cell graft to a child with acute lymphoblastic leukemia.

This clonotype came up a few times. The chain links TRBV12-3 or TRBV12-4 to TRBJ1-5, with D uncertain. V lost 3 bases and J lost 1, with 7 bases in between. The CDR3 runs 14 residues. The CDR3 spells CASSFEGSNQPQHF. CDR3 nucleotides: TGTGCCAGCAGTTTTGAAGGGAGCAATCAGCCCCAGCATTTT.

This clonotype was observed a few times. The CDR3 region is CASGGWSAGANVLTF. Written as DNA, the CDR3 is TGCGCCAGCGGGGGGTGGTCGGCTGGGGCCAACGTCCTGACTTTC. The V gene is TRBV5-1, the J gene TRBJ2-6; a possible D gene is TRBD2 (6 bases). Germline V lookup: CDR1 SGHRS, CDR2 YFSETQ. The CDR3 extends over 15 amino acids. V was shortened by 7 bases and J by 2 bases, with 13 bases between the two germline ends.

Only one count was recorded for this clonotype. The CDR3, as DNA: TGTGCCAGCAGTTACGGCCCGGTGCGAGGAACTAGCAATGAGCAGTTCTTC. It translates to CASSYGPVRGTSNEQFF. J is TRBJ2-1 and V is TRBV28, with a possible D match to TRBD2 (5 bases). V dropped 4 bases and J dropped 6 bases, with 22 bases sitting between them. The CDR3 consists of 17 residues. CDR1 is MDHEN and CDR2 is SYDVKM in the germline V gene.

In this sample, this clonotype turned up a few times. The V call is TRBV7-8, the J call TRBJ2-7; D might be TRBD2 (6 bases). Germline V gives CDR1 SGHVS, CDR2 FQNEAQ. The CDR3 loop spans 14 amino acids. Trimming took 5 bases from V and 2 from J, leaving 13 bases between them. CDR3 sequence (DNA): TGTGCCAGCAGCGAACGGGAGCGGCCCTACGAGCAGTACTTC. Translation gives CASSERERPYEQYF.

This clonotype has just a few counts. The V gene is TRBV14, the J gene TRBJ2-6; D gene uncertain. Trimming shortened V by 1 base and J by 2 bases, and 9 bases separated the two germline ends. Germline lookup yields CDR1 SGHDN and CDR2 FVKESK. The CDR3 consists of 16 residues. For the CDR3, the DNA is TGTGCCAGCAGCCAAGTCGGATGGGCTGGGGCCAACGTCCTGACTTTC. Translating gives CASSQVGWAGANVLTF.